These T cell receptor beta chains were read from a single sample in a study of cytomegalovirus exposure and HLA in healthy donors. Generated by immunoSEQ multiplex PCR, the TCRdb table keeps only in-frame clones and is missing some. The sample holds roughly 100,000 clones, 77% seen once. The sample was PBMCs. The receptors shown here come from a female donor in good health and CMV-seronegative. The CDR3 runs from the conserved cysteine through the conserved F or W. The D gene is left open where the match is weak. Part of the rows lack a size; the others show once, few, many or a class for expanded clones.

cdr3_aa	cdr3_nt	clone_size	j_call	v_call	d_call
CASSPTPGDQETQYF	TGCGCCAGCAGCCCGACCCCCGGGGACCAAGAGACCCAGTACTTC	.	TRBJ2-5	TRBV4-1	.
CASSPISGRDYGYTF	TGCGCCAGCAGCCCCATATCCGGGCGGGACTATGGCTACACCTTC	.	TRBJ1-2	TRBV5-1	.
CASRAGTSYEQYF	TGTGCCAGCAGAGCGGGGACAAGCTACGAGCAGTACTTC	few	TRBJ2-7	TRBV4-2	.
CASSIPLTGFATNYGYTF	TGTGCCAGCAGCATCCCATTGACAGGTTTTGCAACTAACTATGGCTACACCTTC	.	TRBJ1-2	TRBV7-2	.
CASRAAGGEAFF	TGTGCCAGCAGGGCGGCAGGGGGAGAAGCTTTCTTT	.	TRBJ1-1	TRBV6-4	TRBD1
CASSETGGYNEQFF	TGTGCCAGCAGTGAGACAGGGGGTTACAATGAGCAGTTCTTC	once	TRBJ2-1	TRBV2	TRBD1
CASSLMNQAVSGGYTF	TGTGCCAGCAGCTTGATGAACCAGGCCGTCAGTGGGGGCTACACCTTC	.	TRBJ1-2	TRBV5-5	.
CAGKHDSNLNQPQHF	TGTGCCGGAAAGCATGACAGTAATCTCAATCAGCCCCAGCATTTT	.	TRBJ1-5	TRBV6-1	.
CAISPGPYGYTF	TGTGCCATCAGCCCGGGTCCCTATGGCTACACCTTC	.	TRBJ1-2	TRBV10-3	.
CASSPLFREQYF	TGTGCCAGCAGCCCCTTATTTCGGGAGCAGTACTTC	once	TRBJ2-7	TRBV7-9	.
CASRPRGGHEQYF	TGTGCCAGTAGACCCCGAGGGGGTCACGAGCAGTACTTC	few	TRBJ2-7	TRBV19	.
CASSQVWSGRTSGEETQYF	TGCGCCAGCAGCCAAGTTTGGTCAGGCCGGACTAGCGGGGAAGAGACCCAGTACTTC	.	TRBJ2-5	TRBV4-1	TRBD2
CASSFRLAGVETQYF	TGTGCCAGCAGTTTCAGACTAGCGGGAGTGGAGACCCAGTACTTC	.	TRBJ2-5	TRBV28	TRBD2
CASNPTLMNTEAFF	TGTGCCAGCAACCCTACCCTTATGAACACTGAAGCTTTCTTT	.	TRBJ1-1	TRBV11-2	.
CASSTRNTGELFF	TGTGCCAGCAGCACCAGAAACACCGGGGAGCTGTTTTTT	once	TRBJ2-2	TRBV9	.
CASSPQSGQINIQYF	TGTGCCAGCAGCCCCCAATCGGGACAGATAAACATTCAGTACTTC	few	TRBJ2-4	TRBV7-3	TRBD1
CASSVATGGSPLHF	TGTGCCAGCAGCGTAGCGACAGGGGGTTCACCCCTCCACTTT	.	TRBJ1-6	TRBV9	TRBD1
CASDQGNTEAFF	TGTGCCAGTGATCAGGGGAACACTGAAGCTTTCTTT	.	TRBJ1-1	TRBV19	.
CASSKGGQGRAPFQIKTRDTQYF	TGTGCCAGCAGCAAAGGAGGTCAGGGTCGAGCCCCATTCCAGATTAAGACGCGAGATACGCAGTATTTT	.	TRBJ2-3	TRBV21-1	.
CASKRGVRQGSGAFF	TGTGCCAGCAAAAGGGGCGTAAGGCAGGGGAGCGGAGCTTTCTTT	.	TRBJ1-1	TRBV6-5	.
CASSVGGSYEQYF	TGTGCCAGTAGTGTAGGGGGCTCCTACGAGCAGTACTTC	.	TRBJ2-7	TRBV19	.
CASSPRDILAGANVLTF	TGTGCCAGCAGCCCCCGGGACATCCTGGCTGGGGCCAACGTCCTGACTTTC	once	TRBJ2-6	TRBV9	.
CASSPSTDTQYF	TGTGCCAGCAGCCCTTCCACAGATACGCAGTATTTT	medium-sized	TRBJ2-3	TRBV27	.
CASSHLDVYLQGIQYF	TGTGCCAGCAGCCACCTCGATGTCTATCTCCAGGGGATCCAGTACTTC	.	TRBJ2-5	TRBV28	.
CASSAPSSKYNEQFF	TGTGCCAGCAGTGCCCCTAGCAGTAAGTACAATGAGCAGTTCTTC	.	TRBJ2-1	TRBV2	.
CASSPGDRDTGELFF	TGCGCCAGCAGCCCAGGGGATCGGGACACCGGGGAGCTGTTTTTT	.	TRBJ2-2	TRBV5-1	.
CASSPLDSGVYGYTF	TGTGCCAGCTCACCACTTGACAGTGGGGTCTATGGCTACACCTTC	.	TRBJ1-2	TRBV18	.